The text below deals with one T cell receptor beta chain. What it binds is not known. There were TCR beta CDR3 regions amplified from RNA transcripts. The study used the HTBI primer set for a first-round RT-PCR of the TCR CDR3. TCRdb recomputed calls from the multiplex PCR reads with MiXCR, one row per CDR3 protein. The sample contains roughly 510,000 distinct CDR3 sequences, over 35% of which appear only once. This sample is part of a study of T cells in Graves' hyperthyroidism and ophthalmopathy. Germline V CDR1 and CDR2: SGHRS, YFSETQ. This CDR3 is built from 15 residues. The V gene end was trimmed by 0 bases and the J gene end by 5 bases; junction bases not matched to a gene: 5. Exclusion of a patient resulted from uncontrolled infection, other autoimmune disease, pregnancy or lactation. Clinical symptoms, serum thyroxine, TRAb, thyroid ultrasound and orbital computed tomography established diagnosis.

Study-wide findings and caveats: A median around 6.8 months before onset, the model predicted ophthalmopathy. Expanded thyroid clonotypes (above 0.001) were mostly also found in blood.

Sample: peripheral blood or thyroid tissue (not recorded which). The receptor's source is an adult woman with Graves' disease, either hyperthyroidism or ophthalmopathy (not recorded which). The gene calls are TRBV5-1 and TRBJ1-5; 7 bases fit TRBD1. Here the CDR3 DNA reads TGCGCCAGCAGCTTGGCTGGACAGGACGATCAGCCCCAGCATTTT. Its translation is CASSLAGQDDQPQHF.